The 18 T cell receptor beta chains below all came from one sample that was sequenced in a study of CD8 T cells in ankylosing spondylitis. TCRdb re-called the 5' RACE reads through MiXCR, storing one row per CDR3 protein. The sample lists approximately 250,000 distinct CDR3 sequences, roughly 32% occurring once. The sequenced material came from blood, either unsorted or a sorted T cell fraction (not recorded which). These receptors originate from a male donor with ankylosing spondylitis or in good health (not recorded which).

Only a few counts were recorded for this clonotype. V gene TRBV5-5 combines with J gene TRBJ2-1; tentative D call: TRBD2 (6 bases). Trimming removed 2 bases from V and 4 bases from J, with 10 bases in between. Germline assignment: CDR1 SGHKS and CDR2 YYEKEE (reference sequence). This CDR3 spans 14 amino acids. In DNA form, the CDR3 reads TGTGCCAGCAGCTTACTAGCAGATTACAATGAGCAGTTCTTC. Translated: CASSLLADYNEQFF.

Only a few counts were recorded for this clonotype. V is TRBV24-1 and J is TRBJ2-5; TRBD1 might be the D (7 bases). The CDR3 runs to 17 residues. Germline V gene sequence: CDR1 KGHDR, CDR2 SFDVKD. Deletions cut 4 bases from V and 1 base from J, with 18 bases between. CDR3 sequence reads: CATSDSSRRGLQETQYF. The CDR3 nucleotides read TGTGCCACCAGTGACTCCTCGAGGAGGGGGCTCCAAGAGACCCAGTACTTC.

The chain joins TRBV20-1 to TRBJ2-7, with TRBD2 matching 8 bases. Germline CDR1 reads DFQATT; CDR2 reads SNEGSKA (reference sequence). The CDR3 runs 14 residues. Trimming at V came to 4 bases and at J to 3 bases, leaving 8 bases not matched to a gene. The DNA for the CDR3 is TGCAGTGCTACTCGGACTAGCTCCCTCTACGAGCAGTACTTC. This encodes CSATRTSSLYEQYF.

The gene calls are TRBV20-1 and TRBJ2-6; D might be TRBD1 or TRBD2, each matching 5 bases. CDR1 is DFQATT and CDR2 is SNEGSKA in the germline V gene (reference sequence). The CDR3 spans 15 residues. V was pared by 6 bases and J by 0 bases, with 12 bases between. The CDR3 nucleotides read TGCAGTGCCGCTATTGGGGGCTCTGGGGCCAACGTCCTGACTTTC. Residues: CSAAIGGSGANVLTF.

V and J are TRBV4-2 and TRBJ2-1; D not certain. The CDR3 contains 17 residues. Per the germline V gene, CDR1 is LGHNA and CDR2 is YNFKEQ. V lost 0 bases to trimming and J lost 2 bases, with 14 bases between them. CDR3 coding DNA: TGTGCCAGCAGCCAAGAGCATAGCCCTTCTCCCTACAATGAGCAGTTCTTC. This gives the protein CASSQEHSPSPYNEQFF.

The chain's CDR3 is CASSFQGGTEAFF. The CDR3 coding sequence is TGTGCCAGCAGCTTCCAGGGGGGCACTGAAGCTTTCTTT. The chain carries TRBV5-5 and TRBJ1-1; 7 nucleotides match TRBD1. The CDR3 has 13 amino acids. V dropped 2 bases and J dropped 4; count of bases not matched to a gene: 2. Per the germline V gene, CDR1 is SGHKS and CDR2 is YYEKEE (reference sequence).

The V and J genes are TRBV2 and TRBJ1-4, with D tentatively TRBD1 (5 bases). The germline V gene encodes CDR1 SNHLY and CDR2 FYNNEI. The V end lost 1 base, the J end lost 1 base, and 13 bases lay between the germline ends. This CDR3 contains 17 residues. CDR3: CASSEEDPGQTNEKLFF. The CDR3 nucleotides read TGTGCCAGCAGTGAAGAGGACCCGGGGCAAACTAATGAAAAACTGTTTTTT.

This clonotype has just a few counts. V gene TRBV20-1 combines with J gene TRBJ2-1; TRBD1 matches at 10 bases. The J segment lost 9 bases and the V segment lost 6 bases, leaving 11 bases of the junction unmatched. Germline V gene sequence: CDR1 DFQATT, CDR2 SNEGSKA (reference sequence). The CDR3 runs 14 residues. The CDR3 nucleotides are TGCAGTGCGGGCGGACAGGGGGATTTTGGTGAGCAGTTCTTC. Its translation: CSAGGQGDFGEQFF.

The genes are TRBV7-6 and TRBJ2-1; possibly TRBD1 for D (5 bases). Trimming took 0 bases from V and 7 from J, leaving 16 bases between them. Per the germline V gene, CDR1 is SGHVS and CDR2 is FNYEAQ. The CDR3 covers 16 residues. CDR3 DNA sequence: TGTGCCAGCAGCTTAGCGGGGCAGGCAAGGGGTAATGAGCAGTTCTTC. As protein: CASSLAGQARGNEQFF.

The chain combines TRBV12-3 or TRBV12-4 with TRBJ2-2; D is perhaps TRBD1 (5 bases). V lost 6 bases, J lost 6 bases, and 20 bases lay in between. The CDR3 is 16 residues long. The CDR3 sequence is CASSARHRSLSGELFF. As DNA, the CDR3 is TGTGCCAGCAGCGCAAGACACAGGTCGTTGTCCGGGGAGCTGTTTTTT.

This chain joins TRBV5-1 and TRBJ1-1, with unresolved D. Per germline, CDR1 SGHRS and CDR2 YFSETQ. This CDR3 is 14 amino acids long. V shed 4 bases and J shed 2 bases, with 12 bases lying between them. CDR3 nucleotides: TGCGCCAGCAGCAACTCGACAACAAACACTGAAGCTTTCTTT. Its protein product is CASSNSTTNTEAFF.

The table lists this clonotype with a few counts. The genes are TRBV20-1 and TRBJ2-1; D not certain. Germline lookup yields CDR1 DFQATT and CDR2 SNEGSKA (reference sequence). The ends were cut back, 5 bases at V and 2 bases at J, with 10 bases in the middle. CDR3 length equals 13 residues. The CDR3 protein is CSAVKETYNEQFF. CDR3 nucleotides: TGCAGTGCTGTAAAAGAGACCTACAATGAGCAGTTCTTC.

The chain combines TRBV18 with TRBJ1-5, with D uncertain. Germline V lookup: CDR1 KGHSH, CDR2 LQKENI. This CDR3 region has 12 residues. The V and J ends lost 4 bases and 7 bases respectively, with 8 bases between them. In DNA, the CDR3 is TGTGCCAGCTCACTCCCGGGGCAGCCCCAGCATTTT. Translating gives CASSLPGQPQHF.

This clonotype has only a few counts. The V and J genes are TRBV20-1 and TRBJ2-3; D is ambiguous. CDR1 and CDR2 (germline): DFQATT, SNEGSKA (reference sequence). Trimming removed 3 bases from V and 2 bases from J, with 12 bases in between. The CDR3 spans 14 residues. DNA of the CDR3: TGCAGTGCTAGCGCATCAAGGGTCACAGATACGCAGTATTTT. As protein: CSASASRVTDTQYF.

The chain combines TRBV2 with TRBJ2-7; D remains ambiguous. This CDR3 comprises 14 residues. V lost 7 bases, J lost 0 bases, and 13 bases lay in between. Germline values: CDR1 SNHLY, CDR2 FYNNEI. The CDR3, as DNA: TGTGCCAGCACCAGAATTATAGTCTCCTACGAGCAGTACTTC. This gives the protein CASTRIIVSYEQYF.

In its sample, this clonotype was seen a few times. The CDR3 here is CASSQDQKKTDTQYF. CDR3 bases: TGTGCCAGCAGCCAAGATCAAAAGAAGACAGATACGCAGTATTTT. The genes are TRBV4-2 and TRBJ2-3; D not certain. Germline V gene sequence: CDR1 LGHNA, CDR2 YNFKEQ. V lost 0 bases and J 3 bases, leaving 10 bases between the germline ends. This CDR3 comprises 15 residues.

This chain connects TRBV28 to TRBJ1-3; unclear D gene. The CDR3 contains 13 residues. V lost 3 bases and J lost 9, with 12 bases in between. Germline CDR1 is MDHEN and CDR2 is SYDVKM. The CDR3 DNA reads TGTGCCAGCAGTTTGGATGTTGGTTCCACCATATATTTT. This translates into CASSLDVGSTIYF.

The rearrangement uses TRBV12-3 or TRBV12-4 and TRBJ2-7, with TRBD2 as a possible D gene (5 bases). Trimming cost V 6 bases and J 5 bases, with 14 bases left between them. The CDR3 is 13 amino acids. The CDR3 here is CASSRDVRNEQYF. CDR3 sequence (DNA): TGTGCCAGCAGCCGGGATGTCAGAAACGAGCAGTACTTC.